This passage covers 23 T cell receptor beta chains from one sample sequenced in a study of early T cells in non-severe SARS-CoV-2 infection. TCRdb redid the calling of the 5' RACE reads with MiXCR, one entry per CDR3 protein. The table includes under 70,000 distinct CDR3 sequences, 5.5% to 6.5% detected once. The sample was whole blood. The receptors were gathered from an adult who was a healthcare worker with PCR-confirmed SARS-CoV-2 infection or an uninfected control (not recorded which).

The genes are TRBV6-6 and TRBJ1-1; D is unresolved. The V end lost 4 bases, the J end lost 3 bases, and 18 bases lay between the germline ends. Germline loops: CDR1 MNHNY, CDR2 SVGAGI (reference sequence). The CDR3 is 16 residues long. CDR3 sequence (DNA): TGTGCCAGCAGTTTCGGAGTTGCAGACCAGGACACTGAAGCTTTCTTT. Its translation: CASSFGVADQDTEAFF.

The chain recombines TRBV11-2 with TRBJ2-1, with D possibly called TRBD1 or TRBD2 (6 bases each). CDR3 length: 15 amino acids. V lost 4 bases and J lost 9, with 19 bases in between. The germline V gene has CDR1 SGHAT and CDR2 FQNNGV. CDR3 sequence: CASSSRGAIWGEQFF. CDR3 coding DNA: TGTGCCAGCAGCTCTAGGGGGGCCATCTGGGGTGAGCAGTTCTTC.

This clonotype has a count of ten or more. The gene calls are TRBV29-1 and TRBJ1-2; 7 bases are shared with TRBD1. Germline V lookup: CDR1 SQVTM, CDR2 ANQGSEA. The CDR3 is 11 amino acids. Trimming at V came to 4 bases and at J to 5 bases, leaving 1 base not matched to a gene. The CDR3 bases are TGCAGCGTTGTGACAGGGTATGGCTACACCTTC. Translated: CSVVTGYGYTF.

This clonotype has at least ten counts. This rearrangement joins TRBV11-2 to TRBJ1-1; no firm D call. The CDR3 is 12 amino acids. The ends were cut back, 3 bases at V and 5 bases at J, with 7 bases in the middle. Germline V gene data show CDR1 as SGHAT and CDR2 as FQNNGV. The CDR3 loop reads CASSFGRTEAFF. CDR3 DNA: TGTGCCAGCAGCTTTGGTCGTACTGAAGCTTTCTTT.

In its sample, this clonotype was seen a few times. The CDR3 sequence is CASSTLANPYEQYF. The CDR3 bases are TGTGCCAGCAGCACACTAGCGAACCCCTACGAGCAGTACTTC. V is TRBV2 and J is TRBJ2-7; 7 nucleotides align to TRBD2. Germline V gene lookup returns CDR1 SNHLY and CDR2 FYNNEI. J was trimmed by 2 bases and V by 6 bases; bases with no gene match: 7. The length of the CDR3 is 14 residues.

This sequence joins TRBV12-3 or TRBV12-4 and TRBJ2-7; D is uncertain. The CDR3 runs 11 residues. Trimming pared 2 bases from V and 6 bases from J, leaving 5 bases between. In DNA form, the CDR3 reads TGTGCCAGCAGTTTACAGTCCGAGCAGTACTTC. It is translated as CASSLQSEQYF.

This clonotype was seen more than once but under ten times. The chain is built from TRBV15 and TRBJ2-7, with 9 bases matching TRBD1. The J segment lost 7 bases and the V segment lost 5 bases, leaving 12 bases of the junction unmatched. The CDR3 covers 15 residues. Germline CDR1 is LNHNV and CDR2 is YYDKDF (reference sequence). CDR3 sequence (DNA): TGTGCCACCAGCCGCCGGGACAGGGAGGTTGGAGAGCAGTACTTC. Amino acid sequence: CATSRRDREVGEQYF.

This clonotype was counted at least ten times. The rearrangement uses TRBV2 and TRBJ2-7; TRBD1 aligns across 7 bases. Germline V gene data show CDR1 as SNHLY and CDR2 as FYNNEI. This CDR3 region has 14 residues. Losses at the gene ends were 4 bases for V and 6 bases for J; bases not matched to a gene: 9. The CDR3 here is CASSGGQYATEQYF. The CDR3 nucleotides are TGTGCCAGCAGTGGGGGACAGTACGCTACCGAGCAGTACTTC.

This clonotype has a count of ten or more. As DNA, the CDR3 is TGTGCCAGCAGTTTAGAGAGGGGGAACACTGAAGCTTTCTTT. It yields the protein CASSLERGNTEAFF. V usage is TRBV27 and J usage is TRBJ1-1, with D maybe TRBD1 (5 bases). The CDR3 sequence is 14 residues long. From germline, CDR1 is MNHEY and CDR2 SMNVEV (reference sequence). Between the trimmed V and J ends, which lost 2 bases and 1 base, there was a span of 8 bases.

This clonotype was recorded many times. This chain links TRBV6-5 with TRBJ1-2, with 7 nucleotides matching TRBD1. The CDR3 totals 14 residues. Losses at the gene ends were 2 bases for V and 4 bases for J; bases not matched to a gene: 4. CDR1 is MNHEY, CDR2 SVGAGI, per germline. In DNA, the CDR3 is TGTGCCAGCAGTTACGGAGGGACAGTCTATGGCTACACCTTC. It yields the protein CASSYGGTVYGYTF.

In this sample, this clonotype turned up many times. V and J are TRBV6-6 and TRBJ1-2; 7 positions agree with TRBD1. J gave up 4 bases and V 7 bases, and 6 bases lay outside the gene matches. This CDR3 region has 13 residues. In germline, CDR1 is MNHNY, CDR2 SVGAGI (reference sequence). CDR3 region: CASKPGQTYGYTF. Written as DNA, the CDR3 is TGTGCCAGCAAACCGGGACAGACCTATGGCTACACCTTC.

This clonotype was counted between two and nine times. This sequence joins TRBV20-1 and TRBJ2-5; 14 positions agree with TRBD2. This CDR3 has 14 amino acids. Trimming at V came to 3 bases and at J to 4 bases, leaving 1 base not matched to a gene. CDR1 and CDR2 (germline): DFQATT, SNEGSKA (reference sequence). The CDR3 nucleotides are TGCAGTGCTAGGACTAGCGGGGGGGGAGAGACCCAGTACTTC. Encoded protein: CSARTSGGGETQYF.

This clonotype has more than one count but fewer than ten. The chain has TRBV18 and TRBJ1-6; perhaps TRBD1 as D (5 bases). Trimming removed 5 bases from V and 8 bases from J, with 16 bases in between. Germline values: CDR1 KGHSH, CDR2 LQKENI. CDR3 length equals 15 residues. The CDR3 DNA follows: TGTGCCAGCTCATACCTCAGGGCTGAAGATTCACCCCTCCACTTT. Protein product: CASSYLRAEDSPLHF.

In this sample, this clonotype turned up a few times. V is TRBV11-2 and J is TRBJ2-5; 10 positions match TRBD2. This CDR3 is built from 17 residues. After removal of 5 bases from V and 5 bases from J, the junction contained 14 bases not matched to a gene. Germline lookup yields CDR1 SGHAT and CDR2 FQNNGV. CDR3 loop: CASSPRGAGGLGETQYF. CDR3 coding DNA: TGTGCCAGCAGCCCCCGGGGAGCGGGGGGGCTGGGGGAGACCCAGTACTTC.

This clonotype has more than one count but fewer than ten. The chain employs TRBV6-5 and TRBJ1-6, with D unresolved. The CDR3 extends over 16 amino acids. Trimming stripped 7 bases from V and 9 bases from J, with 22 bases between. Germline values: CDR1 MNHEY, CDR2 SVGAGI. The CDR3 nucleotides read TGTGCCAGCACGGTCAGCTTAAACCCCCCGCTTTCACCCCTCCACTTT. Protein sequence: CASTVSLNPPLSPLHF.

The sample holds many counts of this clonotype. The junction and the germline gene differ at one end; a read error may be behind it. V usage is TRBV3-1 and J usage is TRBJ2-1, with D perhaps TRBD1 or TRBD2 (5 bases each). Per germline, CDR1 LGHDT and CDR2 YNNKEL (reference sequence). This CDR3 contains 15 residues. The CDR3 is CASSQDGALTREQFF. Here the CDR3 DNA reads TGTGCCAGCAGTCAAGACGGGGCGTTAACTCGTGAGCAGTTCTTC.

Many counts were recorded for this clonotype. The chain links TRBV10-2 to TRBJ2-5; 11 bases map to TRBD2. The CDR3 runs 14 residues. With 6 bases clipped from V and 2 bases from J, the junction kept 2 bases outside the gene matches. The germline V gene has CDR1 WSHSY and CDR2 SAAADI. In DNA form, the CDR3 reads TGCGCCAGCAGGGCTAGCGGGGGGCAAGAGACCCAGTACTTC. This sequence encodes CASRASGGQETQYF.

As for this clonotype: A much larger clonotype is one base distant, so this may be a read error. The CDR3 region is CASVQGPTEAFF. As DNA, the CDR3 is TGCGCCAGCGTACAGGGTCCCACTGAAGCTTTCTTT. The chain uses TRBV10-1 and TRBJ1-1; weak D call: TRBD1 (6 bases). V gave up 8 bases and J gave up 4 bases, with 11 bases separating them. From germline, CDR1 is WNHNN and CDR2 SYGVQD (reference sequence). This CDR3 is 12 amino acids long.

There are many counts of this clonotype. CDR3 protein: CSGKGLGEKLFF. CDR3 bases: TGCAGTGGAAAGGGGTTAGGAGAAAAACTGTTTTTT. The rearrangement uses TRBV20-1 and TRBJ1-4, with D tentatively TRBD1 (5 bases). The CDR3 length is 12 residues. Germline V gene sequence: CDR1 DFQATT, CDR2 SNEGSKA (reference sequence). V was shortened by 7 bases and J by 8 bases, with 14 bases between the two germline ends.

This clonotype was detected ten times or more. This chain uses TRBV11-1 with TRBJ2-1; tentative D call: TRBD1 (7 bases). The CDR3 consists of 15 residues. V was cut by 3 bases and J by 5 bases, with 14 bases left in between. The V gene's germline CDR1 is SGHAT and CDR2 FQDESV (reference sequence). The CDR3 bases are TGTGCCAGCAGCTTGGGTCAGGGGGGACACAATGAGCAGTTCTTC. Its protein product is CASSLGQGGHNEQFF.

The chain combines TRBV29-1 with TRBJ2-2; tentative D call: TRBD2 (6 bases). Trimming removed 3 bases from V and 4 bases from J, with 12 bases in between. The V gene's germline CDR1 is SQVTM and CDR2 ANQGSEA. The CDR3 has 14 amino acids. The CDR3 loop reads CSVEEGAGTGELFF. CDR3 nucleotide sequence: TGCAGCGTTGAGGAGGGAGCGGGCACCGGGGAGCTGTTTTTT.

This clonotype was observed many times. This rearrangement joins TRBV5-1 to TRBJ2-3; D may be TRBD1 or TRBD2 (5 bases each). Trimming removed 4 bases at V and 0 bases at J, with 15 bases between. CDR1 is SGHRS and CDR2 is YFSETQ in the germline V gene. The CDR3 is 16 amino acids. The CDR3 here is CASSTGATTSTDTQYF. The CDR3 DNA follows: TGCGCCAGCAGCACCGGGGCTACCACAAGCACAGATACGCAGTATTTT.

This clonotype was detected ten times or more. The V and J genes are TRBV6-6 and TRBJ2-3, with 10 bases aligning to TRBD1. This CDR3 is 16 amino acids long. Trimming cost V 0 bases and J 6 bases; bases outside gene matches: 6. Germline V gene lookup returns CDR1 MNHNY and CDR2 SVGAGI (reference sequence). DNA of the CDR3: TGTGCCAGCAGTTACTCGAAGGACAGGGGGAGTGATACGCAGTATTTT. As protein: CASSYSKDRGSDTQYF.